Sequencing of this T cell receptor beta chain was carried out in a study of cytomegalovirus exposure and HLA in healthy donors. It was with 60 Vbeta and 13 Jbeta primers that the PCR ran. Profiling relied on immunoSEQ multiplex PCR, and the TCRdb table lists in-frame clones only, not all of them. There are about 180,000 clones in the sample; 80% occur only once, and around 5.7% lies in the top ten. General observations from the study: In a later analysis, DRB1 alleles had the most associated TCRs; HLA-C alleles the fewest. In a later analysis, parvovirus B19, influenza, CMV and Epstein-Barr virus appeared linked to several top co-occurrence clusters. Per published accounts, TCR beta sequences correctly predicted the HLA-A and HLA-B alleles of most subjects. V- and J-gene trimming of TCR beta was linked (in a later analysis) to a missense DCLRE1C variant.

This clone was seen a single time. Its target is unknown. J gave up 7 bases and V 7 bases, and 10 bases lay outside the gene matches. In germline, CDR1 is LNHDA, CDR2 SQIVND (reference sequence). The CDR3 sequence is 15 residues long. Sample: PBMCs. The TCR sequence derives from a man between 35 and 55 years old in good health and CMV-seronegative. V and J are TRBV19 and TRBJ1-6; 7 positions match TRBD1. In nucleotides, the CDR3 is TGTGCCAGTACCAGAAGACAGGGCGAAAATTCACCCCTCCACTTT. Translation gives CASTRRQGENSPLHF.